This TCR beta chain was captured in a study of T cells in Graves' hyperthyroidism and ophthalmopathy. The TCR beta CDR3 regions underwent amplification using RNA transcripts as the source. The primer set for the first-round RT-PCR of the TCR CDR3 was HTBI. TCRdb used MiXCR to reprocess the multiplex PCR reads, holding one entry per CDR3 protein. The sample carries approximately 600,000 distinct CDR3 sequences, 12% to 15% recorded once. The CDR3 sequence is 14 residues long. V dropped 4 bases and J dropped 4 bases, with 13 bases sitting between them. Germline-derived CDR1 and CDR2 are KGHSH and LQKENI.

The V and J genes are TRBV18 and TRBJ2-5; D is unclear. The specimen was blood. The sequence was collected from a woman under 30 with Graves' ophthalmopathy. CDR3 nucleotide sequence: TGTGCCAGCTCACTCCCGACCACGGGAGAGACCCAGTACTTC. Translation: CASSLPTTGETQYF.